The clone carrying this T cell receptor (beta chain) was found many times. This record comes from a study of T cells in Graves' hyperthyroidism and ophthalmopathy. It was RNA transcripts that yielded the amplified TCR beta CDR3 regions. TCR CDR3 regions were first amplified by RT-PCR with HTBI primers. One entry per CDR3 protein, called by TCRdb with MiXCR from the multiplex PCR reads. The profile shows approximately 510,000 distinct CDR3 sequences, roughly 45% of them singletons. Input material: peripheral blood or thyroid tissue (not recorded which). This receptor was identified in an adult woman with Graves' disease, either hyperthyroidism or ophthalmopathy (not recorded which).

The CDR3 here is CSARGPSETQYF. CDR3 nucleotides: TGCAGTGCTCGGGGACCCTCGGAGACCCAGTACTTC. This chain uses TRBV20-1 with TRBJ2-5; tentatively, D is TRBD1 or TRBD2 (5 bases each). The CDR3 covers 12 residues. CDR1 is DFQATT and CDR2 is SNEGSKA in the germline V gene (reference sequence). V lost 5 bases, J lost 5 bases, and 12 bases lay in between.